What follows is one T cell receptor beta chain and its context. The record originates from a study of blood T cell repertoires in COVID-19. Study-wide background: Samples taken during acute and convalescent COVID-19 were collected in the United States, Italy and Spain. Sample material is recorded as cDNA or gDNA derived from T cells, B-cell-depleted T cells, or PBMCs.

Original analysis: Amplifying reference gene primers gave estimates of nucleated cell counts. The repertoire was sequenced with immunoSEQ multiplex PCR; TCRdb's copy has only in-frame clones and lacks some. V and J calls plus clone size are reproduced from that table; the DNA served to infer D and trimming. The table includes about 150,000 clones, under 85% detected once. The V end was cut by 8 bases, the J end by 1 base, with 16 bases between. The CDR3 covers 15 residues. Per germline, CDR1 LGHDT and CDR2 YNNKEL (reference sequence). The TCR sequence derives from a man of 80 years or more with COVID-19, enrolled during active disease. The chain has TRBV3-1 (or the pseudogene TRBV3-2) and TRBJ2-3; tentative D call: TRBD1 (6 bases). Sequencing used peripheral blood. CDR3 sequence reads: CASRGRGFGTDTQYF. CDR3 DNA: TGTGCCAGCCGGGGCAGGGGCTTCGGCACAGATACGCAGTATTTT.